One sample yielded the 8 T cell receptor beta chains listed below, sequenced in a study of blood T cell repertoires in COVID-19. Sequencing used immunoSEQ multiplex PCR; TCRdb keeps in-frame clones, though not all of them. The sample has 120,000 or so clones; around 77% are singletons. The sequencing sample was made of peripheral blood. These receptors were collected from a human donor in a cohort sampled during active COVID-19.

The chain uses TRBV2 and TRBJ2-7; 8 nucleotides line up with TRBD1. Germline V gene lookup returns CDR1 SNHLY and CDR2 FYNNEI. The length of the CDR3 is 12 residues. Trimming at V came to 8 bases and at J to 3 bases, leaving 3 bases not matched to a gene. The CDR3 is CASHDRGYEQYF. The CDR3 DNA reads TGTGCCAGCCATGACAGGGGCTACGAGCAGTACTTC. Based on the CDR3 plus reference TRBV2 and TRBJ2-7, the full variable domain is EPEVTQTPSHQVTQMGQEVILRCVPISNHLYFYWYRQILGQKVEFLVSFYNNEISEKSEIFDDQFSVERPDGSNFTLKIRSTKLEDSAMYFCASHDRGYEQYFGPGTRLTVT.

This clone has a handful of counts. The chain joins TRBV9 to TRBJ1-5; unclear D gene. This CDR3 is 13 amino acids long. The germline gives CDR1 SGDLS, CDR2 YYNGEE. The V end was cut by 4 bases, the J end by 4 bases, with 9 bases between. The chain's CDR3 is CASSFGGNQPQHF. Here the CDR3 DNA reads TGTGCCAGCAGCTTCGGAGGAAATCAGCCCCAGCATTTT.

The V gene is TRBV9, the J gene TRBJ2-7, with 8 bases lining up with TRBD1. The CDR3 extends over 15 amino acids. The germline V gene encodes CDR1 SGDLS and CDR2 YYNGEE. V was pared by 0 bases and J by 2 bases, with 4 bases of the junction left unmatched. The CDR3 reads CASSVGAGGTYEQYF. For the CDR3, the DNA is TGTGCCAGCAGCGTAGGGGCAGGGGGCACCTACGAGCAGTACTTC.

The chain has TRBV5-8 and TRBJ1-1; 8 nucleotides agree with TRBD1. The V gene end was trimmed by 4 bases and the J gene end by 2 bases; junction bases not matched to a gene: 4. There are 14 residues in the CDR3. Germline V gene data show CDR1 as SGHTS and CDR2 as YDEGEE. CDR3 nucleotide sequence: TGTGCCAGCAGCCGGACAGGGCTAAACACTGAAGCTTTCTTT. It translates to CASSRTGLNTEAFF.

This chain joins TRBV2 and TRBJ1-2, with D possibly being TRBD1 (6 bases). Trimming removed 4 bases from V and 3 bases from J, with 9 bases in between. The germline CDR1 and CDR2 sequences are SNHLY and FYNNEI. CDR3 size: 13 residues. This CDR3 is CASSGAGDYGYTF. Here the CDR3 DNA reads TGTGCCAGCAGTGGGGCAGGGGACTATGGCTACACCTTC.

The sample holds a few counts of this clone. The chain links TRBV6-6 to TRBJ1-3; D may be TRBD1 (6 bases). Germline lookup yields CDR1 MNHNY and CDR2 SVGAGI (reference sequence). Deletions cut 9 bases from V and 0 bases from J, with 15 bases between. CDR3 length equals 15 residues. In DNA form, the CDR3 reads TGTGCCAGTACCGACGGACAGAGCTCTGGAAACACCATATATTTT. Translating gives CASTDGQSSGNTIYF.

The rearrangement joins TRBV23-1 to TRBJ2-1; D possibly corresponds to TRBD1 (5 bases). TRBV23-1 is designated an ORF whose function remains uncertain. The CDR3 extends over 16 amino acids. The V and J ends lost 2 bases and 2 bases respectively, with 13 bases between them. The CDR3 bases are TGCGCCAGCAGTCAAGAAGGGGCCGAGCCCTACAATGAGCAGTTCTTC. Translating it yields CASSQEGAEPYNEQFF.

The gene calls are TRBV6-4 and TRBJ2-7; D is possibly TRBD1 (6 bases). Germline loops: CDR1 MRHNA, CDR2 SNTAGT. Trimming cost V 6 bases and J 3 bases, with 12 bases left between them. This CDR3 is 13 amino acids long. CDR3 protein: CASSRDIGYEQYF. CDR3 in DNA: TGTGCCAGCAGCCGGGACATAGGCTACGAGCAGTACTTC.